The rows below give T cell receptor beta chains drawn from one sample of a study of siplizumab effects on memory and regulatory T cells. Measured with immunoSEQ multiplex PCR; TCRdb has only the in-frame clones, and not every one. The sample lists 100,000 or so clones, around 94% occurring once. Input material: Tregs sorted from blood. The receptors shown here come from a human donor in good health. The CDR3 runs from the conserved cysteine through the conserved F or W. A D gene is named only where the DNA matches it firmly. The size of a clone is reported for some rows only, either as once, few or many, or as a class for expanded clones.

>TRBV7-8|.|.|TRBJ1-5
CASSDQSVSNQPQHF
TGTGCCAGCAGCGATCAAAGCGTTAGCAATCAGCCCCAGCATTTT
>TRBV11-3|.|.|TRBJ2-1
CASSLGGLSSSSYNEQFF
TGTGCCAGCAGCTTAGGGGGCCTGAGCTCCAGCTCCTACAATGAGCAGTTCTTC
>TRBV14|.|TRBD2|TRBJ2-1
CASSLRASGRISYNEQFF
TGTGCCAGCAGCTTAAGGGCTAGCGGGAGGATCTCCTACAATGAGCAGTTCTTC
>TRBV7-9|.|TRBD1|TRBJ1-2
CASSEGQETYGYTF
TGTGCCAGCAGCGAAGGACAGGAGACCTATGGCTACACCTTC
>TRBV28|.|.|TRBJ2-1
CASSYLAFGDEQFF
TGTGCCAGCAGTTATCTAGCCTTCGGCGATGAGCAGTTCTTC
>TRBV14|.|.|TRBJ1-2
CASSQHLSYGYTF
TGTGCCAGCAGCCAGCACCTTTCCTATGGCTACACCTTC
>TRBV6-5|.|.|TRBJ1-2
CASSYGRAGTYYGYTF
TGTGCCAGCAGTTACGGCCGCGCAGGAACCTACTATGGCTACACCTTC
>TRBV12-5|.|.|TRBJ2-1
CASGLVGGARDEQFF
TGTGCTAGTGGTTTGGTAGGGGGAGCCAGGGATGAGCAGTTCTTC
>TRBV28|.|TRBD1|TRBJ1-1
CASNRQGRLNTEAFF
TGTGCCAGCAATCGACAGGGGCGATTGAACACTGAAGCTTTCTTT
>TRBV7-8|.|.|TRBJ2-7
CASSSTSFDSEQYF
TGTGCCAGCAGCTCCACTTCTTTTGATAGCGAGCAGTACTTC
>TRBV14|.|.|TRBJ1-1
CASSPQQVTEAFF
TGTGCCAGCAGCCCCCAGCAGGTGACTGAAGCTTTCTTT
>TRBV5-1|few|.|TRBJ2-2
CASSLSTTPGELFF
TGCGCCAGCAGCTTGTCGACGACCCCAGGGGAGCTGTTTTTT
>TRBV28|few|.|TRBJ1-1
CASSADTEAFF
TGTGCCAGCAGTGCAGACACTGAAGCTTTCTTT
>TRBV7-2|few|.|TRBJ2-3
CASSFQGPDTQYF
TGTGCCAGCAGCTTTCAGGGGCCGGATACGCAGTATTTT
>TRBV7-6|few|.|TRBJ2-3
CASSPRSDTQYF
TGTGCCAGCAGCCCCCGTTCGGATACGCAGTATTTT
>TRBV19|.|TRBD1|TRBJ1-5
CASNHRGLGQPQHF
TGTGCCAGTAACCACAGGGGGCTGGGGCAGCCCCAGCATTTT
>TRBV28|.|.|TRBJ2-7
CASSSRSGNPFYEQYF
TGTGCCAGCAGTTCAAGGTCGGGGAATCCCTTCTACGAGCAGTACTTC
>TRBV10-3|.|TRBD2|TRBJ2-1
CAISPASGRANNEQFF
TGTGCCATCAGTCCCGCTAGCGGGAGGGCCAATAATGAGCAGTTCTTC
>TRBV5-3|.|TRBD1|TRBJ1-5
CARSCRTGRQPQHF
TGTGCCAGAAGCTGCCGGACAGGGAGGCAGCCCCAGCATTTT
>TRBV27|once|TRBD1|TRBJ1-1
CASSRITGVNTEAFF
TGTGCCAGCAGTCGAATAACAGGGGTGAACACTGAAGCTTTCTTT
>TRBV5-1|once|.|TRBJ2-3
CASSLRGAALTDTQYF
TGCGCCAGCAGCTTACGGGGAGCCGCTTTAACAGATACGCAGTATTTT
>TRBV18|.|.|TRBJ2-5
CASSPIRKETQYF
TGTGCCAGCTCACCAATCCGAAAAGAGACCCAGTACTTC
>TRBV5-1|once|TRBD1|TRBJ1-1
CASRSGTANTEAFF
TGCGCCAGCAGATCCGGGACAGCGAACACTGAAGCTTTCTTT
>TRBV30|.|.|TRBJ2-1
CAWSIYSREQFF
TGTGCCTGGAGTATCTACTCAAGAGAGCAGTTCTTC
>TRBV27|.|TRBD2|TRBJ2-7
CASSLLAGVEQYF
TGTGCCAGCAGTCTACTAGCGGGAGTGGAACAGTACTTC
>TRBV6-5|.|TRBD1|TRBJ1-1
CASSYSGTGSTEAFF
TGTGCCAGCAGTTACTCCGGGACAGGGTCCACTGAAGCTTTCTTT
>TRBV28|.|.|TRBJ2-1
CASSLRETTYNEQFF
TGTGCCAGCAGTTTAAGGGAAACTACCTACAATGAGCAGTTCTTC
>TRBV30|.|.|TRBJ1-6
CAWRGRFDSPLHF
TGTGCCTGGAGAGGACGGTTCGATTCACCCCTCCACTTT
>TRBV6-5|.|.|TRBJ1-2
CASSLTGTNYGYTF
TGTGCCAGCAGCTTGACAGGAACTAACTATGGCTACACCTTC
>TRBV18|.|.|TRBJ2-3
CASSPPGQGWTDTQYF
TGTGCCAGCTCACCACCCGGCCAGGGGTGGACAGATACGCAGTATTTT
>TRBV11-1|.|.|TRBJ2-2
CASSPNLPNTGELFF
TGTGCCAGCAGCCCCAACTTGCCGAACACCGGGGAGCTGTTTTTT
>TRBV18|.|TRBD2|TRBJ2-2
CASSPTSGPTGELFF
TGTGCCAGCTCACCGACTAGCGGACCTACCGGGGAGCTGTTTTTT
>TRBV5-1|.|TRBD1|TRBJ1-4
CASSIESIGTGGEKLFF
TGCGCCAGCAGCATAGAAAGCATCGGGACAGGGGGAGAAAAACTGTTTTTT
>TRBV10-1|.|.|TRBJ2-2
CASSKNTGELFF
TGCGCCAGCTCCAAGAACACCGGGGAGCTGTTTTTT
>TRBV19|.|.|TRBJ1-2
CASSIHHYGYTF
TGTGCCAGTAGTATTCACCACTATGGCTACACCTTC
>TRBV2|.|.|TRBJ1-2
CASSQSGGRVNYGYTF
TGTGCCAGCAGCCAATCGGGGGGCAGGGTCAACTATGGCTACACCTTC
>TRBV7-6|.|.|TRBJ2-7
CASSLGLAHYEQYF
TGTGCCAGCAGCCTCGGACTGGCCCACTACGAGCAGTACTTC
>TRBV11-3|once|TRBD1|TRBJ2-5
CASSLGGQGTETQYF
TGTGCCAGCAGCTTAGGAGGACAGGGGACAGAGACCCAGTACTTC
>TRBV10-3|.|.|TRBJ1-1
CATSVESLRAFF
TGTGCCACCTCAGTTGAGTCGCTCCGAGCTTTCTTT
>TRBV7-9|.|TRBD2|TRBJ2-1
CASSRSSGRSSYNEQFF
TGTGCCAGCAGCCGCTCTAGCGGGAGGTCCTCCTACAATGAGCAGTTCTTC
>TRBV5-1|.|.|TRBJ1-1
CASSRGPEAFF
TGCGCCAGCAGCCGGGGTCCTGAAGCTTTCTTT
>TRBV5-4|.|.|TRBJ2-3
CASSTNRGWGTDTQYF
TGTGCCAGCAGCACGAATCGGGGATGGGGCACAGATACGCAGTATTTT